This note documents a single TCR beta chain sequence. Its specificity is unknown. Germline assignment: CDR1 MRHNA and CDR2 SNTAGT. With 6 bases removed from V and 5 bases from J, the gap between germline ends came to 13 bases. The CDR3 is made up of 13 amino acids. The data were taken from a study of OX40 agonist ivuxolimab in advanced cancers. Whole-study context: Partial responses were achieved by three patients: one hepatocellular carcinoma, two cutaneous melanoma.

The study's findings and limits: The work left the antigen specificity of expanded peripheral T cells undetermined.

Sequenced by immunoSEQ multiplex PCR; TCRdb stores in-frame clones only, minus some. The data hold fewer than 30,000 clones, with 80% to 85% observed a single time. The chain joins TRBV6-4 to TRBJ1-1, with D perhaps TRBD1 (6 bases). The clonotype originates from an adult with an advanced solid tumor such as melanoma, head and neck, liver or kidney cancer. The input for sequencing was CD4+ or CD8+ T cells sorted from blood, taken in a trial of the OX40 agonist ivuxolimab. The CDR3 region is CASSDRWGTEAFF. The CDR3, as DNA: TGTGCCAGCAGCGACAGGTGGGGGACTGAAGCTTTCTTT.